A selection of T cell receptor beta chains follows, all from one sample in a study of identical twins. MiXCR was run by TCRdb on the 5' RACE reads, yielding one entry per CDR3 protein. This table has 450,000 to 650,000 distinct CDR3 sequences, around a tenth appearing once. This sample was shared with a second study, whose subject was yellow fever vaccine responses in identical twins.

Sequencing input: PBMCs. The source is a woman aged 18-35 years in good health. The CDR3 runs from the conserved cysteine through the conserved F or W. Each record gives: J gene, clone size, D gene, V gene, CDR3 DNA, CDR3 protein. D genes are given only for firm matches. A clone size is listed for some rows: how often the clone was seen (once, few, many), or a class if it is expanded.

TRBJ2-7	many	TRBD1	TRBV27	TGTGCCAGCAGTCAGACAGGGATGGGAGCTGGGGAGCAGTACTTC	CASSQTGMGAGEQYF
TRBJ2-1	NA	TRBD2	TRBV12-3/TRBV12-4	TGTGCCAGCTCTGATAGCGGGGGTCGCAATGAGCAGTTCTTC	CASSDSGGRNEQFF
TRBJ2-2	many	NA	TRBV24-1	TGTGCCACCTCGGCGGAAAACACCGGGGAGCTGTTTTTT	CATSAENTGELFF
TRBJ2-7	NA	NA	TRBV6-5	TGTGCCAGCAGTTACTCGAAGGGGTACGAGCAGTACTTC	CASSYSKGYEQYF
TRBJ1-1	few	NA	TRBV18	TGTGCCAGCTCACCACCACGGGCGATGAACACTGAAGCTTTCTTT	CASSPPRAMNTEAFF
TRBJ2-7	NA	NA	TRBV3-1	TGTGCCAGCAGCCATAAAGGGGAGCAGTACTTC	CASSHKGEQYF
TRBJ2-3	few	NA	TRBV29-1	TGCAGCGTCGCCGGGTTCCGGAGCACAGATACGCAGTATTTT	CSVAGFRSTDTQYF
TRBJ1-5	many	TRBD1	TRBV24-1	TGTGCCACCAGTGCGGGCAGGGGGCGTAATCAGCCCCAGCATTTT	CATSAGRGRNQPQHF
TRBJ2-5	few	NA	TRBV4-3	TGCGCCAGCAGCCTTGGACTGCTAGGGACCCAGTACTTC	CASSLGLLGTQYF
TRBJ2-5	few	TRBD2	TRBV9	TGTGCCAGCAGCGTAGCGGTAGCGGGGGGCCAAGAGACCCAGTACTTC	CASSVAVAGGQETQYF
TRBJ2-1	NA	TRBD1	TRBV19	TGTGCCAGTAGCCCGACAGGGCCAATTTTATTGAATGAGCAGTTCTTC	CASSPTGPILLNEQFF
TRBJ2-7	NA	NA	TRBV18	TGTGCCAGCTCACCCTTGGACATCTCCTACGAGCAGTACTTC	CASSPLDISYEQYF
TRBJ2-7	NA	TRBD1	TRBV7-2	TGTGCCAGCAGCTTAGAGGACAGGGACTACGAGCAGTACTTC	CASSLEDRDYEQYF
TRBJ1-4	few	NA	TRBV7-9	TGTGCCAGCAGCCCCCCGGATGAAAAACTGTTTTTT	CASSPPDEKLFF